This T cell receptor (beta chain) was identified during a study of blood T cell repertoires in COVID-19 (dated by TCRdb to 2020 to 2021). The study in broad terms: Samples from collaborators originated in the United States, Italy and Spain and spanned both the acute and convalescent phases of COVID-19. The material from the prospective study consisted of cDNA or gDNA derived from T cells, B-cell-depleted T cells, or PBMCs. The samples were drawn from two sources: the first 160 participants of the ongoing ImmuneRACE study, and 950 to 1,500 subjects contributed by 6 global collaborators. The sample metadata nearly always contained a de-identified subject ID, COVID-19 status, age in years and sex. Where available, HLA class I and class II types were taken from metadata supplied by the sample provider and were not determined by assay-based typing. A freely available public database, intended as a resource for researchers studying the immune response to SARS-CoV-2, is where the repertoires were released. Deeply sampled blood TCRbeta repertoires from subjects exposed to, actively infected with, or recovered from COVID-19 were included in the dataset.

What the research found in general, with its limitations: Clinical and demographic metadata were provided uncurated, with the amount varying by source and participant.

TCRbeta CDR3 regions were amplified from genomic DNA using the immunoSEQ Assay, a bias-controlled multiplex PCR. Turning to the authors' computational methods: The number of nucleated cells in each sample was estimated by amplification of reference gene primers within the assay. To quantify the absolute abundance of each unique TCRbeta CDR3 rearrangement, sequence reads were collapsed and filtered. For each sample, productive Simpson clonality was calculated as the square root of Simpson's diversity index over productive rearrangements. Imported from immuneACCESS, the table was reduced by TCRdb to in-frame sequences with V and J called. These copies leave out some clones; in studies compared against another copy, an unresolved V gene accounts for under half, and the cause of the remainder is not known. V and J calls and clone size are given by that table; D and trimming were obtained from the DNA. The sample table contains under 150,000 clones; only one count was recorded for over 70% of them. Around 1.5% of the sample lies in the top ten.

A note on this clone: The antigen this receptor binds is unknown. There are no base qualities to consult, and no much larger clone falls within one base.

The germline V gene (reference sequence) supplies CDR1 GTSNPN and CDR2 SVGIG. Counted from cysteine to phenylalanine, this CDR3 has 15 amino acids. Just the 45-base CDR3 DNA is kept, in frame starting at base 1. V sheds 1 base and J sheds 5 bases, leaving 17 bases between their ends. Each collaborating institution followed its own protocols to collect whole blood in K2EDTA tubes. For TCRbeta analysis, collaborators shipped samples as frozen whole blood, isolated PBMCs, or DNA extracted from either of those sample types. The TCR originated in a man in his fifties or sixties with acute or convalescent COVID-19. The rearranged chain carries TRBV30 and TRBJ2-5; the best D guess is TRBD2, with 7 bases matching. Sequenced sample: peripheral blood. The DNA sequence follows: TGTGCCTGGAGTGAACAGGGAGGGTACGTGGAGACCCAGTACTTC. Translated, it reads CAWSEQGGYVETQYF.